This TCR beta chain was documented in a study of T-cell reconstitution after alpha-beta-depleted transplantation in children. Unique molecular identifiers were incorporated into the prepared TCRbeta library. TCRdb reprocessed the PCR reads with MiXCR, giving one entry per CDR3 protein. This sample carries 250,000 to 350,000 distinct CDR3 sequences, 9.9% of them seen once, and the ten largest clones take around 9.1%. This clonotype was recorded many times. With 5 bases clipped from V and 15 bases from J, the junction kept 7 bases outside the gene matches. This CDR3 is 11 amino acids long. Looked up from germline, CDR1 is LNHDA and CDR2 is SQIVND (reference sequence).

The chain recombines TRBV19 with TRBJ2-3, with 8 nucleotides matching TRBD2. This receptor was taken from a human donor who donated a stem cell graft to a child with SCID. The sequenced sample was PBMCs from the stem cell graft donor, obtained from the stem cell graft. CDR3: CASSGTSGYYF. In nucleotides, the CDR3 is TGTGCCAGTAGTGGGACTAGTGGTTACTATTTT.